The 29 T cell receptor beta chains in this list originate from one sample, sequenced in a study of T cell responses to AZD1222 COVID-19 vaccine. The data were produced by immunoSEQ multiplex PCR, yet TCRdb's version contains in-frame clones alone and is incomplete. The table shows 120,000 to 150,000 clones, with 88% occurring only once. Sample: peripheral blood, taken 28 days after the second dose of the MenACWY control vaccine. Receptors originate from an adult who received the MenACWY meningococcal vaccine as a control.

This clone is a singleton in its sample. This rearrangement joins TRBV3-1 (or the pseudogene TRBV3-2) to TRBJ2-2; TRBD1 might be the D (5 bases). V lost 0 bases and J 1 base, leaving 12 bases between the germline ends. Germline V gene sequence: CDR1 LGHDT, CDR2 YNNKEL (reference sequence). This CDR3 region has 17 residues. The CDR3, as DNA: TGTGCCAGCAGCCAAGATATGTGGGGCGGGAACACCGGGGAGCTGTTTTTT. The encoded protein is CASSQDMWGGNTGELFF.

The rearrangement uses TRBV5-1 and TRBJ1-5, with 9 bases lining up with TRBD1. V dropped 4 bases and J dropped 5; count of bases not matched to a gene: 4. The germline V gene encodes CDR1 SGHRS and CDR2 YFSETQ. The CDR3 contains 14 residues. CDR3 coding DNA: TGCGCCAGCAGCGCGGACAGGGGTGATCAGCCCCAGCATTTT. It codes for CASSADRGDQPQHF.

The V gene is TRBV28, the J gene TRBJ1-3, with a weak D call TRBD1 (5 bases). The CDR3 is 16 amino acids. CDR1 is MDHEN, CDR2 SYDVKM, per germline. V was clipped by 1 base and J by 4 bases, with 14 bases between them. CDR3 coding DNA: TGTGCCAGCAGTTTATTTTCCCTGCGGGGGGGAAACACCATATATTTT. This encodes CASSLFSLRGGNTIYF.

The CDR3 reads CASSGGSGRAAEQYF. Here the CDR3 DNA reads TGTGCCAGCAGTGGGGGTAGCGGGAGGGCTGCCGAGCAGTACTTC. The rearrangement joins TRBV28 to TRBJ2-7, with 11 bases identical to TRBD2. Germline values: CDR1 MDHEN, CDR2 SYDVKM. Trimming took 5 bases from V and 6 from J; bases not matched to a gene: 9. This CDR3 contains 15 residues. The full variable domain, completed using reference TRBV28 and TRBJ2-7, is DVKVTQSSRYLVKRTGEKVFLECVQDMDHENMFWYRQDPGLGLRLIYFSYDVKMKEKGDIPEGYSVSREKKERFSLILESASTNQTSMYLCASSGGSGRAAEQYFGPGTRLTVT.

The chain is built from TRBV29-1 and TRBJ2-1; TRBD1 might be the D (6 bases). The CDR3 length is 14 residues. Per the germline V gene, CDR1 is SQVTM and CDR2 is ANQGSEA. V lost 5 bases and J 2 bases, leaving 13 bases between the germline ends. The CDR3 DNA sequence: TGCAGCGTTAAAAACCGGGACACCTACAATGAGCAGTTCTTC. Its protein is CSVKNRDTYNEQFF.

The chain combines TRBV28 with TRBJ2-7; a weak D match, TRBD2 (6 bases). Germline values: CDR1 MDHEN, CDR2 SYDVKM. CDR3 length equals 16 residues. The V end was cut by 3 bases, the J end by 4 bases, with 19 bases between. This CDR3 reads CASSFQPGTRDYEQYF. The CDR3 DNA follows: TGTGCCAGCAGTTTTCAACCGGGAACGCGGGATTACGAGCAGTACTTC.

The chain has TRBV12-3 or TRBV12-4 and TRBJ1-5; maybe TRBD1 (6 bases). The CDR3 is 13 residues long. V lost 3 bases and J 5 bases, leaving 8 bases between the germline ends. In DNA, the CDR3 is TGTGCCAGCAGTTTTAGGGGGGATCAGCCCCAGCATTTT. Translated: CASSFRGDQPQHF.

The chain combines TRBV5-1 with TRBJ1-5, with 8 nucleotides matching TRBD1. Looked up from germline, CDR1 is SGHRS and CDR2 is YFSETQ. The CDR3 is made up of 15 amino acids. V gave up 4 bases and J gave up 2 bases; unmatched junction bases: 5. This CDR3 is CASSPLTGGNQPQHF. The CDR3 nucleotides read TGCGCCAGCAGCCCCCTGACAGGGGGCAATCAGCCCCAGCATTTT.

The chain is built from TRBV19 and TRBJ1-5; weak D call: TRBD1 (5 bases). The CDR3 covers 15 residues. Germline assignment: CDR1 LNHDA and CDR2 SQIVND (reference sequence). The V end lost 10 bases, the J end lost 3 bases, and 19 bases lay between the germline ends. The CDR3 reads CATTTPGRNNQPQHF. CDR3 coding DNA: TGTGCCACCACCACTCCGGGACGGAACAATCAGCCCCAGCATTTT.

CDR3 residues: CASSTRTQTDTQYF. The CDR3 DNA reads as TGTGCCAGCTCAACGAGGACCCAGACAGATACGCAGTATTTT. The chain is built from TRBV18 and TRBJ2-3, with D unclear. The germline V and J ends were trimmed by 5 bases and 3 bases, with 12 bases remaining between them. Germline assignment: CDR1 KGHSH and CDR2 LQKENI. This CDR3 region has 14 residues.

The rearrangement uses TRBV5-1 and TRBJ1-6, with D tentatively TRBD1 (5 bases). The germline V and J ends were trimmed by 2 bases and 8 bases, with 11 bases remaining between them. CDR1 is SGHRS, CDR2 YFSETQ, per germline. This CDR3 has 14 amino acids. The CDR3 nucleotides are TGCGCCAGCAGCTTCCGGGGGGAGTATTCACCCCTCCACTTT. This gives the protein CASSFRGEYSPLHF.

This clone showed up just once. CDR3 coding DNA: TGTGCCAGCAGCCGGGGACGGGATTCCTACGAGCAGTACTTC. It yields the protein CASSRGRDSYEQYF. The chain combines TRBV11-3 with TRBJ2-7, with D perhaps given as TRBD1 or TRBD2 (5 bases each). The V end was cut by 5 bases, the J end by 1 base, with 12 bases between. The germline V gene encodes CDR1 SGHNT and CDR2 YENEEA. This CDR3 comprises 14 residues.

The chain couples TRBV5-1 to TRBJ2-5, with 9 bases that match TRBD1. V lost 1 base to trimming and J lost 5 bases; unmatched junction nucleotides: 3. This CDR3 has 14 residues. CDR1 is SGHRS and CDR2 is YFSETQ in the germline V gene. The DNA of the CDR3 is TGCGCCAGCAGCTTGATAGGACAGGGGGAGACCCAGTACTTC. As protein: CASSLIGQGETQYF.

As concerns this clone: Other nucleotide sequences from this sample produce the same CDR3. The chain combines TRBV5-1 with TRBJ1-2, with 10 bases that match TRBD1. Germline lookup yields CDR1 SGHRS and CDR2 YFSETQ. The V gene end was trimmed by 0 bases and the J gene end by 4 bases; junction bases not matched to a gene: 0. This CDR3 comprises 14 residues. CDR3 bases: TGCGCCAGCAGCTTGGGGACAGGGGGCTATGGCTACACCTTC. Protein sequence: CASSLGTGGYGYTF.

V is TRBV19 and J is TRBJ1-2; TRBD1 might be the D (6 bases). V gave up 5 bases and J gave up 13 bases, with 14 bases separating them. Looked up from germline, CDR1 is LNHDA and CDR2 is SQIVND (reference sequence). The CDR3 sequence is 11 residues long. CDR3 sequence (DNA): TGTGCCAGTAGTTCGACAGGCGCGCCCACCTTC. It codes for CASSSTGAPTF.

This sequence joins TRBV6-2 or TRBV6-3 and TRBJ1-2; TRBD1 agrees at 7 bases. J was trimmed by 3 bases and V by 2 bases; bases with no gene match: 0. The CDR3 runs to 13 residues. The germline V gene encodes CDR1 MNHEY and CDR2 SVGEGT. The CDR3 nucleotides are TGTGCCAGCAGTTACGGGACAGACTATGGCTACACCTTC. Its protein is CASSYGTDYGYTF.

In nucleotides, the CDR3 is TGTGCCACCAGCGGGTGGGGGGGAAGCCAGCCCCAGCATTTT. Residues: CATSGWGGSQPQHF. This chain joins TRBV15 and TRBJ1-5, with D possibly TRBD1 on 5 matching bases. The V and J ends lost 5 bases and 7 bases respectively, with 15 bases between them. CDR3 length: 14 residues. From germline, CDR1 is LNHNV and CDR2 YYDKDF (reference sequence). The full variable domain, in which reference TRBV15 and TRBJ1-5 provide the parts outside the CDR3, is DAMVIQNPRYQVTQFGKPVTLSCSQTLNHNVMYWYQQKSSQAPKLLFHYYDKDFNNEADTPDNFQSRRPNTSFCFLDIRSPGLGDTAMYLCATSGWGGSQPQHFGDGTRLSIL.

DNA for the CDR3: TGCGCCAGCAGCGGGCTGACAGGGTCCTATGGCTACACCTTC. This encodes CASSGLTGSYGYTF. V is TRBV5-1 and J is TRBJ1-2; TRBD1 matches at 7 bases. The CDR3 length is 14 residues. In germline, CDR1 is SGHRS, CDR2 YFSETQ. Trimming took 4 bases from V and 4 from J; bases not matched to a gene: 7. The full variable domain, with the rest looked up from reference TRBV5-1 and TRBJ1-2, is KAGVTQTPRYLIKTRGQQVTLSCSPISGHRSVSWYQQTPGQGLQFLFEYFSETQRNKGNFPGRFSGRQFSNSRSEMNVSTLELGDSALYLCASSGLTGSYGYTFGSGTRLTVV.

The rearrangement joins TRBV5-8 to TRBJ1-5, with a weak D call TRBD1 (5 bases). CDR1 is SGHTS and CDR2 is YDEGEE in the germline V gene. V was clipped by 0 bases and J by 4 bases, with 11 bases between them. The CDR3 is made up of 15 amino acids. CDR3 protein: CASSLVPEGNQPQHF. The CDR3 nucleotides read TGTGCCAGCAGCTTGGTTCCCGAGGGGAATCAGCCCCAGCATTTT.

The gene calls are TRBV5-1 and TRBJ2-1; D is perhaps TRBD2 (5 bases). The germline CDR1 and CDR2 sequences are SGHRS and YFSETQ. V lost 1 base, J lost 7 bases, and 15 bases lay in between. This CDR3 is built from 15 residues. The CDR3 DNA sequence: TGCGCCAGCAGCTTGTCTGGGCTAGCTGGGAATGAGCAGTTCTTC. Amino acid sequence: CASSLSGLAGNEQFF.

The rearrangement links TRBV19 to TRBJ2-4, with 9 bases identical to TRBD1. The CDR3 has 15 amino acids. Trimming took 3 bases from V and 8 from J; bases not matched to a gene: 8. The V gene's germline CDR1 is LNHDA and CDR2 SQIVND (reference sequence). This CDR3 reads CASSIGTGRMDIQYF. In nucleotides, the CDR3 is TGTGCCAGTAGTATCGGGACAGGGCGGATGGACATTCAGTACTTC.

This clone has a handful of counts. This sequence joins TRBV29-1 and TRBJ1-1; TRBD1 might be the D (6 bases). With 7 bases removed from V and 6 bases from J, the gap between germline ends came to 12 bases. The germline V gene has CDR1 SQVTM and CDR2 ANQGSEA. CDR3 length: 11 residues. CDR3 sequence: CSAEGGAEAFF. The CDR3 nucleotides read TGCAGCGCCGAGGGGGGGGCTGAAGCTTTCTTT. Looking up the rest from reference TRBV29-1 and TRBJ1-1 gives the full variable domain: SAVISQKPSRDICQRGTSLTIQCQVDSQVTMMFWYRQQPGQSLTLIATANQGSEATYESGFVIDKFPISRPNLTFSTLTVSNMSPEDSSIYLCSAEGGAEAFFGQGTRLTVV.

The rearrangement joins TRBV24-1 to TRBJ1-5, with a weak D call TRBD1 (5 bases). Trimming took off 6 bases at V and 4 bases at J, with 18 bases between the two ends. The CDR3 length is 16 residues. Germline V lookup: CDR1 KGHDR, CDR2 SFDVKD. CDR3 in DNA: TGTGCCACCAGTAGGTCGGGGGATGGATCAAATCAGCCCCAGCATTTT. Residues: CATSRSGDGSNQPQHF.

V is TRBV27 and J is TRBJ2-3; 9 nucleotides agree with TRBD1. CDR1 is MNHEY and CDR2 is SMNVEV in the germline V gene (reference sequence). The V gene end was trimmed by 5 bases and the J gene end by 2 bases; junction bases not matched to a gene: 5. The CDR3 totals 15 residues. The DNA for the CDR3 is TGTGCCAGCAGTCCCTGGGACAGGGTCACAGATACGCAGTATTTT. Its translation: CASSPWDRVTDTQYF.

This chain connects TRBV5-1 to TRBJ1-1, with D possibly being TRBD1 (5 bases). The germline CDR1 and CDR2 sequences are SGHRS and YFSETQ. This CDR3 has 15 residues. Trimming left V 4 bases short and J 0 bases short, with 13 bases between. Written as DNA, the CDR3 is TGCGCCAGCAGCCGTACAGCGGGGCTGAACACTGAAGCTTTCTTT. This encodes CASSRTAGLNTEAFF.

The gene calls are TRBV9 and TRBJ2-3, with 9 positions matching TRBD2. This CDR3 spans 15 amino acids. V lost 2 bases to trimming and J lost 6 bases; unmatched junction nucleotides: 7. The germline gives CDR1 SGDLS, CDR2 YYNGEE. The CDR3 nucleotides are TGTGCCAGCAGCGTTTGGCGGGGGGGCTTGGATACGCAGTATTTT. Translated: CASSVWRGGLDTQYF.

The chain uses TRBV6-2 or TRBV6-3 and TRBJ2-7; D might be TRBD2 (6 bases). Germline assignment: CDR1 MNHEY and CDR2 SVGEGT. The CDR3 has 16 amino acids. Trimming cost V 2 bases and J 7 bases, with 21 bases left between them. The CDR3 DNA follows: TGTGCCAGCAGTTACCCCCGGACTACCCCTTCGGTAGAGCAGTACTTC. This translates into CASSYPRTTPSVEQYF.

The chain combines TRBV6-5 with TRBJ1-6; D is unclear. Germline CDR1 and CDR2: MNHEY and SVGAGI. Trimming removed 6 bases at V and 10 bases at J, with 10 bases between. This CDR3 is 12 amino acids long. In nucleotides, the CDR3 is TGTGCCAGCAGGAGGAAGGAGTCACCCCTCCACTTT. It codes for CASRRKESPLHF.

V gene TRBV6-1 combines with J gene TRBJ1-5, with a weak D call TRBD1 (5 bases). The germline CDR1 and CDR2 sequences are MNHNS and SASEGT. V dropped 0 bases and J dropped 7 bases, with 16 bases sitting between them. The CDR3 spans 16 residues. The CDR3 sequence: CASSEARRQGWQPQHF. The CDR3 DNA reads TGTGCCAGCAGTGAAGCTAGGAGGCAGGGCTGGCAGCCCCAGCATTTT.